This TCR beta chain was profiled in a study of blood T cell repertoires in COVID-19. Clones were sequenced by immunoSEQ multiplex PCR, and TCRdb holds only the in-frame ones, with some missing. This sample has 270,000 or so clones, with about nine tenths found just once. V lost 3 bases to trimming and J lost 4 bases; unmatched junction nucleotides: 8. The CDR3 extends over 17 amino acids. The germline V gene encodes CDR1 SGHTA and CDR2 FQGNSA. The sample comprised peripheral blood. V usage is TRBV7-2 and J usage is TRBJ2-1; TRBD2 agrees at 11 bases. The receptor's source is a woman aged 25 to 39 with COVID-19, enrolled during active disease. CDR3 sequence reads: CASSFSGGAMSYNEQFF. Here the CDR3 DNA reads TGTGCCAGCAGCTTTAGCGGGGGGGCCATGTCGTACAATGAGCAGTTCTTC. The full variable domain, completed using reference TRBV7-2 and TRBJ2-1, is GAGVSQSPSNKVTEKGKDVELRCDPISGHTALYWYRQSLGQGLEFLIYFQGNSAPDKSGLPSDRFSAERTGGSVSTLTIQRTQQEDSAVYLCASSFSGGAMSYNEQFFGPGTRLTVL.